This TCR beta chain was retrieved from a study of T cell responses to AZD1222 COVID-19 vaccine. Study findings and constraints: Repertoires were obtained only post-peak T cell response. Recipients of two AZD1222 doses showed rising Spike-specific TCR breadth and depth. Regions 160-218 and 743-854 held dominance among vaccine-associated CD4 TCRs, which spanned spike.

With respect to this clone: Its cognate antigen is unknown.

Generated by immunoSEQ multiplex PCR, the TCRdb table keeps only in-frame clones and is missing some. The table shows about 170,000 clones, with 87% occurring only once. The CDR3 has 13 amino acids. J gave up 9 bases and V 2 bases, and 4 bases lay outside the gene matches. Germline V lookup: CDR1 MRHNA, CDR2 SNTAGT. Second-dose recipients at about 4 or about 12 weeks were treated as one pooled group. This TCR was sampled from an adult who received the AZD1222 COVID-19 vaccine. The chain recombines TRBV6-4 with TRBJ1-5, with TRBD1 identical over 7 bases. The source was peripheral blood, collected 28 days after the second AZD1222 dose. This chain's CDR3 is CASSDGGGRPQHF. The CDR3 bases are TGTGCCAGCAGTGACGGAGGGGGCCGGCCCCAGCATTTT.